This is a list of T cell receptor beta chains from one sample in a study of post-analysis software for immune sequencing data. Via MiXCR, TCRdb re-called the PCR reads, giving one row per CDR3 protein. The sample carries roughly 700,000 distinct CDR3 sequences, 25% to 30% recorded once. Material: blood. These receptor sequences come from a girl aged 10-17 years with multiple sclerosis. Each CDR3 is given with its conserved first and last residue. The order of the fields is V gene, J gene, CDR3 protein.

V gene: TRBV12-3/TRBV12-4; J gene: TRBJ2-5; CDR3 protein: CASTRADQETQYF
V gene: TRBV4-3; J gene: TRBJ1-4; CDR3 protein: CASSHGSATNEKLFF
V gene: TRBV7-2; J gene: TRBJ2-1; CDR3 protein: CASRRTTSGWLSYNEQFF
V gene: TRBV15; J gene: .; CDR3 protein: CATSQGWETQYF
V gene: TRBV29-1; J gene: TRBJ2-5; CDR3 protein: CSVRDRAHQETQYF
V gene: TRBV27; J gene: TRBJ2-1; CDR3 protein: CASSLSGLNEQFF
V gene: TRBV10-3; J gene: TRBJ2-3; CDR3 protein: CAITQDRGTDTQYF
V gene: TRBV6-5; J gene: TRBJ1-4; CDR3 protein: CASSATGFSSEKLFF
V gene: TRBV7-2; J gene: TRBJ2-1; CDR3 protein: CASSLGSGRALNEQFF
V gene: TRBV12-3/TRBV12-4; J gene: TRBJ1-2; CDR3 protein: CASSLGLNAGYGYTF